This T cell receptor (beta chain) appears in the sequencing data of a study of T-cell memory formation after mild COVID-19. Overall study results and limits: There was a balanced CD4/CD8 profile in clones contracting day 15 to 85, and later expanders leaned CD4+. Pre-infection memory showed some responding clones, and this suggested that cross-reactive memory joined. Among clones peaking at day 37 in the second wave, SARS-CoV-2 specificity remained unconfirmed.

Concerning this clonotype itself: Its matching antigen is unknown.

The junction had 5 bases not matched to a gene; V was cut back by 7 bases and J by 4 bases. Germline CDR1 and CDR2: SGHRS and YFSETQ. This CDR3 is built from 13 residues. Researchers used 5'RACE with constant-segment primers to make TCR alpha and TCR beta cDNA libraries that carry sample barcodes and UMIs. TCRdb reprocessed the 5' RACE reads with MiXCR, giving one entry per CDR3 protein. The sample lists about 160,000 distinct CDR3 sequences, around a third seen once, with around 11% in the top ten. The chain carries TRBV5-1 and TRBJ1-1, with 9 bases identical to TRBD1. What was sequenced was PBMCs or a T cell subset sorted from them (not recorded which). This TCR was recovered from an adult woman who had mild COVID-19 (a few samples of this study predate the infection). Cell type and time point are not known. CDR3: CASGDRAGTEAFF. For the CDR3, the DNA is TGCGCCAGCGGGGACAGGGCGGGCACTGAAGCTTTCTTT.